Presented here are 7 T cell receptor beta chains from one specimen sequenced in a study of cytomegalovirus exposure and HLA in healthy donors. TCRdb's table, derived via immunoSEQ multiplex PCR, lists solely in-frame clones and lacks some. The sample includes 71,000 or so clones, over 85% of them seen just once. Sequenced input: PBMCs. All receptors come from a young woman in good health and CMV-seronegative.

J is TRBJ2-1 and V is TRBV19, with TRBD2 matching 8 bases. CDR3 length: 13 amino acids. Germline lookup yields CDR1 LNHDA and CDR2 SQIVND (reference sequence). Germline trimming cut 7 bases from V and 4 bases from J; bases unmatched to any gene: 3. CDR3 coding DNA: TGTGCCAGTAATGAGCGGGGGTACAATGAGCAGTTCTTC. Its translation: CASNERGYNEQFF. The variable domain in full, with the rest retrieved from reference TRBV19 and TRBJ2-1, is DGGITQSPKYLFRKEGQNVTLSCEQNLNHDAMYWYRQDPGQGLRLIYYSQIVNDFQKGDIAEGYSVSREKKESFPLTVTSAQKNPTAFYLCASNERGYNEQFFGPGTRLTVL.

The CDR3 region is CASSPTGMLETQYF. The CDR3 nucleotides are TGTGCCAGCAGTCCGACAGGGATGTTGGAGACCCAGTACTTC. The rearrangement links TRBV5-4 to TRBJ2-5, with TRBD1 identical over 7 bases. Germline V gene data show CDR1 as SGHNT and CDR2 as YYREEE (reference sequence). The CDR3 is 14 residues long. Trimming at V came to 5 bases and at J to 5 bases, leaving 9 bases not matched to a gene.

V and J are TRBV6-6 and TRBJ1-4; a possible D gene is TRBD1 (5 bases). CDR1 and CDR2 from the germline V gene are MNHNY and SVGAGI (reference sequence). V lost 5 bases and J 4 bases, leaving 14 bases between the germline ends. The CDR3 runs to 15 residues. In DNA, the CDR3 is TGTGCCAGCAGTCTGTTCGACAGTGTTAATGAAAAACTGTTTTTT. Its translation is CASSLFDSVNEKLFF.

The chain links TRBV2 to TRBJ1-6, with D hard to call. CDR1 SNHLY and CDR2 FYNNEI come from the germline V gene. With 2 bases removed from V and 0 bases from J, the gap between germline ends came to 5 bases. The CDR3 sequence is 15 residues long. The CDR3, as DNA: TGTGCCAGCAGTGAATACAGCTCCTATAATTCACCCCTCCACTTT. Amino acid sequence: CASSEYSSYNSPLHF.

This chain uses TRBV23-1 with TRBJ2-3; 9 bases agree with TRBD1. TRBV23-1 carries the ORF label, with uncertain function. Trimming removed 2 bases from V and 3 bases from J; junction bases left unmatched: 3. The CDR3 extends over 15 amino acids. CDR3 residues: CASSQEGTGTDTQYF. DNA of the CDR3: TGCGCCAGCAGTCAAGAGGGGACAGGGACAGATACGCAGTATTTT.

The J gene is TRBJ1-5, the V gene TRBV6-1; 8 bases agree with TRBD1. Germline CDR1 is MNHNS and CDR2 is SASEGT. This CDR3 is 17 amino acids long. The V and J ends lost 0 bases and 2 bases, in that order; junction bases with no gene match: 6. The CDR3, as DNA: TGTGCCAGCAGTGAAGCGGCAGGGGGCCGGGGCAATCAGCCCCAGCATTTT. Its translation is CASSEAAGGRGNQPQHF.

This chain connects TRBV19 to TRBJ1-5, with 10 bases identical to TRBD1. Germline V gene sequence: CDR1 LNHDA, CDR2 SQIVND (reference sequence). With V trimmed by 7 bases and J by 1 base, 7 bases remained unmatched. This CDR3 is built from 16 residues. The CDR3 DNA reads as TGTGCCAGTAACCCCGGGACAGGGGTGAGCAATCAGCCCCAGCATTTT. This translates into CASNPGTGVSNQPQHF.